This TCR beta chain was sequenced during a study of blood T cell repertoires in COVID-19. Background on the study: Sample material is recorded as cDNA or gDNA derived from T cells, B-cell-depleted T cells, or PBMCs.

The CDR3 runs 16 residues. Germline-derived CDR1 and CDR2 are MNHEY and SMNVEV (reference sequence). V lost 4 bases, J lost 2 bases, and 15 bases lay in between. Profiling relied on immunoSEQ multiplex PCR, and the TCRdb table lists in-frame clones only, not all of them. This sample has over 400,000 clones, with about nine tenths found just once. The sample was peripheral blood. This sequence joins TRBV27 and TRBJ1-5; perhaps TRBD1 as D (6 bases). This TCR was recovered from a woman younger than 45 with active or convalescent COVID-19. In nucleotides, the CDR3 is TGTGCCAGCAGTTCCAAGGGGGGGATCGGCAATCAGCCCCAGCATTTT. Protein: CASSSKGGIGNQPQHF.